Detailed here is one T cell receptor beta chain. Antigen: not known. Germline CDR1 LNHNV, CDR2 YYDKDF (reference sequence). This CDR3 has 16 residues. Trimming removed 1 base from V and 4 bases from J; junction bases left unmatched: 9. The data derive from a study of cytomegalovirus exposure and HLA in healthy donors. Study observations and caveats: Reportedly, TCR beta sequences accurately predicted HLA-A and HLA-B alleles in most subjects. In a later analysis, at a false discovery rate of 0.05, fewer than 20,000 TCR beta sequences matched HLA alleles.

The study ran its PCR with 60 Vbeta and 13 Jbeta primers. TCRdb keeps only in-frame clones here, not all; method: immunoSEQ multiplex PCR. This sample has about 200,000 clones; just over 75% occur once, and the top ten carry 1.5% to 2%. The rearrangement joins TRBV15 to TRBJ2-7, with 8 bases identical to TRBD2. The TCR comes from a man younger than 45 in good health and CMV-seronegative. Sample: PBMCs. In DNA, the CDR3 is TGTGCCACCAGCAGAGGAGGTAGTAGCGGGATTTACGAGCAGTACTTC. This encodes CATSRGGSSGIYEQYF.